A selection of T cell receptor beta chains follows, all from one sample in a study of immune cell composition in non-small cell lung cancer. Repertoires were generated with immunoSEQ multiplex PCR, while TCRdb's copy carries only in-frame clones and drops some. Among about 7,600 clones listed, around 80% were seen once. The sample taken for sequencing was lung tumor tissue. The origin of the receptors is a human donor with non-small cell lung cancer. Each CDR3 is given with its conserved first and last residue. D genes are given only for firm matches. Size is omitted from some rows. Given values are once, few, many or a class for expanded clones.

TRBJ1-2	.	TRBV5-5	.	TGTGCCAGCAGCTTGGTTGTTTCGGACTATGGCTACACCTTC	CASSLVVSDYGYTF
TRBJ1-1	.	TRBV6-1	TRBD1	TGTGCCAGCAGCCCACAGGGGGCGGGGGGGACTGAAGCTTTCTTT	CASSPQGAGGTEAFF
TRBJ1-6	.	TRBV11-2	TRBD1	TGTGCCAGCAGCTTTACAGGGGCTTCCTATAATTCACCCCTCCACTTT	CASSFTGASYNSPLHF
TRBJ1-5	.	TRBV2	.	TGTGCCAGCCGGGGAGGGGAGGTAAAACATTTT	CASRGGEVKHF
TRBJ1-4	.	TRBV28	.	TGTGCCAGCCAAAGATACCAGGGGTTCGATGAAAAACTGTTTTTT	CASQRYQGFDEKLFF
TRBJ1-2	.	TRBV30	.	TGTGCCTGGACCTTATGGGACGGCTATGGCTACACCTTC	CAWTLWDGYGYTF
TRBJ2-7	.	TRBV9	.	TGTGCCAGCAGCGTAGGGGTTGGACAGTACGAGCAGTACTTC	CASSVGVGQYEQYF
TRBJ1-2	.	TRBV9	.	TGTGCCAGCAGCTTTAACTACCTCCGGGACAACTATGGCTACACCTTC	CASSFNYLRDNYGYTF
TRBJ2-7	.	TRBV30	TRBD2	TGTGCCTGGAGTGTAGGGACTAGCGGGGTCGAGCAGTACTTC	CAWSVGTSGVEQYF
TRBJ1-2	.	TRBV27	.	TGTGCCAGCAGTTTATCCCAGGGGTTGTATGGCTACACCTTC	CASSLSQGLYGYTF
TRBJ2-3	.	TRBV5-4	.	TGTGCCAGCAGCTCGGACGCCCTTTACACAGATACGCAGTATTTT	CASSSDALYTDTQYF
TRBJ1-5	few	TRBV28	.	TGTGCCGAAAGTCCAGGCGTTAATCAGCCCCAGCATTTT	CAESPGVNQPQHF
TRBJ1-3	once	TRBV5-4	.	TGTGCCAGCAGCTTGGGGGGGATACGGAACACCATATATTTT	CASSLGGIRNTIYF
TRBJ2-3	.	TRBV19	.	TGTGCCAGTACCCAAACAGATACGCAGTATTTT	CASTQTDTQYF
TRBJ1-5	.	TRBV2	.	TGTGCCAGCAGTGAAAGTGGCGGGCAGATTAATCAGCCCCAGCATTTT	CASSESGGQINQPQHF
TRBJ2-3	.	TRBV4-2	.	TGTGCCAGCAGCCAAGGGGAAGGCACAGATACGCAGTATTTT	CASSQGEGTDTQYF
TRBJ2-7	.	TRBV5-5	.	TGTGCCAGCAGCCCAGGGGAAGAGCAGTACTTC	CASSPGEEQYF
TRBJ2-1	.	TRBV4-3	TRBD1	TGCGCCAGCAGCCAAGAACAGGGGGGCTACAATGAGCAGTTCTTC	CASSQEQGGYNEQFF
TRBJ2-1	.	TRBV9	.	TGTGCCAGCAGCGGGGGGGGGACAGGTTACAATGAGCAGTTCTTC	CASSGGGTGYNEQFF
TRBJ2-7	few	TRBV6-1	.	TGTGCCAGCAGTTATCAGGGACCCTACGAGCAGTACTTC	CASSYQGPYEQYF
TRBJ1-5	few	TRBV19	.	TGTGCCAGTAGCACCCCTCGCCCCCCCCAAAATCAGCCCCAGCATTTT	CASSTPRPPQNQPQHF
TRBJ1-2	.	TRBV5-1	.	TGCGCCAGCAGCTTGGGGGGGTATGGCTACACCTTC	CASSLGGYGYTF
TRBJ1-2	.	TRBV29-1	.	TGCAGCGCGGGACACGGCTACACCTTC	CSAGHGYTF
TRBJ1-4	.	TRBV2	TRBD1	TGTGCCAGCAGTGCCCCGACAGGGGCTAATGAAAAACTGTTTTTT	CASSAPTGANEKLFF
TRBJ1-5	.	TRBV5-4	.	TGTGCCAGCAGCTTGTGGGGGCCCAATCAGCCCCAGCATTTT	CASSLWGPNQPQHF
TRBJ2-2	.	TRBV5-1	.	TGCGCCAGCAGCTCAGGGTTGGGCACCGGGGAGCTGTTTTTT	CASSSGLGTGELFF
TRBJ2-3	.	TRBV7-9	TRBD2	TGTGCCGGGGAGCGGGGAGATACGCAGTATTTT	CAGERGDTQYF
TRBJ2-2	medium-sized	TRBV5-4	TRBD2	TGTGCCAGCAGCTCGGGACTAACCACCGGGGAGCTGTTTTTT	CASSSGLTTGELFF
TRBJ2-7	.	TRBV25-1	TRBD2	TGTGCCAGCAGTGAATTCACTAGCGGGGGGAAGAGACAAGAGCAGTACTTC	CASSEFTSGGKRQEQYF
TRBJ2-3	.	TRBV7-2	TRBD2	TGTGCCAGCAGCTTCGCTGGGCTAGCGGGGGGGCCGAGCACAGATACGCAGTATTTT	CASSFAGLAGGPSTDTQYF
TRBJ1-1	.	TRBV28	TRBD1	TGTGCCAGCAGGCCCGGGACAGGGGTCACTGAAGCTTTCTTT	CASRPGTGVTEAFF
TRBJ2-3	.	TRBV7-2	TRBD2	TGTGCCAGCAGCTCTTTAGCGGGGTTTCCAGATACGCAGTATTTT	CASSSLAGFPDTQYF
TRBJ1-1	.	TRBV28	TRBD1	TGTGCCAGCAGTTCCAGACAAACAGGGGGGGAAGCTTTCTTT	CASSSRQTGGEAFF
TRBJ1-5	.	TRBV6-6	.	TGTGCCAGCAGTTACGTCCAGGGCCCTCAGCCCCAGCATTTT	CASSYVQGPQPQHF
TRBJ2-2	.	TRBV2	.	TGTGCCAGCCGCCGGGACCCCGCGAACACCGGGGAGCTGTTTTTT	CASRRDPANTGELFF
TRBJ1-2	.	TRBV11-2	TRBD1	TGTGCCAGCAGCCCACTAACCGGGACAGGGAATGGCTACACCTTC	CASSPLTGTGNGYTF
TRBJ1-5	.	TRBV10-2	.	TGCGCCAGCAGCGCTAGTAGGCAGGGTGACAATCAGCCCCAGCATTTT	CASSASRQGDNQPQHF
TRBJ1-3	.	TRBV9	.	TGTGCCAGCAGCGCCTTAAACACCATATATTTT	CASSALNTIYF
TRBJ2-3	once	TRBV14	.	TGTGCCAGCAGCCAAGATCCAGAAGATACGCAGTATTTT	CASSQDPEDTQYF
TRBJ1-1	.	TRBV7-2	TRBD1	TGTGCCAGCAGCCCCGGGACAGGGAAGGGGGACACTGAAGCTTTCTTT	CASSPGTGKGDTEAFF
TRBJ2-1	.	TRBV5-4	.	TGTGCCAGCAGCAGCACCATTGGCCGCTCCTACAATGAGCAGTTCTTC	CASSSTIGRSYNEQFF
TRBJ2-7	.	TRBV7-3	.	TGTGCCAGCGGGTCCCGGGCTGACGTCTCCTACGAGCAGTACTTC	CASGSRADVSYEQYF
TRBJ2-7	few	TRBV6-5	.	TGTGCCAGCACTTCGACAGGCTCCTACGAGCAGTACTTC	CASTSTGSYEQYF
TRBJ2-2	.	TRBV7-2	.	TGTGCCAGCAGCTTAGGTCTTCGGGGTTGGGGGGCCACCGGGGAGCTGTTTTTT	CASSLGLRGWGATGELFF
TRBJ2-7	.	TRBV10-3	.	TGTGCCATCAGTGAGTCGGCAGGGCCTCTGGGGTACGAGCAGTACTTC	CAISESAGPLGYEQYF
TRBJ2-3	.	TRBV5-5	TRBD1	TGTGCCAGCAGCGGCACAGGGGGCACAGATACGCAGTATTTT	CASSGTGGTDTQYF
TRBJ1-5	few	TRBV2	TRBD1	TGTGCCAGCTGGAACAGGGGTAGCAATCAGCCCCAGCATTTT	CASWNRGSNQPQHF
TRBJ2-2	.	TRBV7-6	.	TGTGCCAGCAGCTTAACCTCGGGGACAAGAAACACCGGGGAGCTGTTTTTT	CASSLTSGTRNTGELFF
TRBJ2-7	.	TRBV7-2	.	TGTGCCAGCAGCTTGCAGGTGTCCAACCACGAGCAGTACTTC	CASSLQVSNHEQYF
TRBJ1-6	.	TRBV28	TRBD1	TGTGCCAGCAGTGCACAGGGGAATAATTCACCCCTCCACTTT	CASSAQGNNSPLHF
TRBJ2-3	few	TRBV7-6	.	TGTGCCAGCAGCTTAGTAGCGCCCCCGGGAGATACGCAGTATTTT	CASSLVAPPGDTQYF
TRBJ2-7	.	TRBV19	.	TGTGCCAGTAGTATAGCGGCGGCAGGGAAAGCCGAGCAGTACTTC	CASSIAAAGKAEQYF
TRBJ2-1	.	TRBV5-6	.	TGTGCCAGCAGCCCACTAAAACTGACAGTGTACAATGAGCAGTTCTTC	CASSPLKLTVYNEQFF
TRBJ2-3	.	TRBV5-4	.	TGTGCCAGCAGCTTCTTTCAGGGACCGACAGATACGCAGTATTTT	CASSFFQGPTDTQYF
TRBJ1-5	.	TRBV6-5	.	TGTGCCAGCAGTTACTCGAGAGGCCCGCCCCAGCATTTT	CASSYSRGPPQHF
TRBJ1-4	.	TRBV6-1	TRBD1	TGTGCCATCAGTGAGTCCTGGGACAGGGGATACGAAAAACTGTTTTTT	CAISESWDRGYEKLFF
TRBJ2-7	.	TRBV7-2	.	TGTGCCAGCAGCTTAGGTCAGGCCACTTTCTACGAGCAGTACTTC	CASSLGQATFYEQYF
TRBJ2-1	.	TRBV6-5	.	TGTGCCAGCACCCTAGCGGTGGGGGGCGATGAGCAGTTCTTC	CASTLAVGGDEQFF